The 10 T cell receptor beta chains in this list originate from one sample, sequenced in a study of blood T cell repertoires in COVID-19. TCRdb keeps only in-frame clones here, not all; method: immunoSEQ multiplex PCR. The table lists about 410,000 clones, roughly 85% of them singletons. Sequencing input: peripheral blood. The source of these receptors is a woman in her 30s with active or convalescent COVID-19.

This rearrangement joins TRBV5-1 to TRBJ1-4, with D uncertain. Between the trimmed V and J ends, which lost 1 base and 5 bases, there was a span of 15 bases. The CDR3 is 16 amino acids. Germline CDR1 and CDR2: SGHRS and YFSETQ. The CDR3 sequence is CASSLQDIGLNEKLFF. CDR3 nucleotides: TGCGCCAGCAGCTTGCAAGACATCGGTCTCAATGAAAAACTGTTTTTT. The variable domain in full, with the rest retrieved from reference TRBV5-1 and TRBJ1-4, is KAGVTQTPRYLIKTRGQQVTLSCSPISGHRSVSWYQQTPGQGLQFLFEYFSETQRNKGNFPGRFSGRQFSNSRSEMNVSTLELGDSALYLCASSLQDIGLNEKLFFGSGTQLSVL.

The chain couples TRBV5-1 to TRBJ1-3; D is uncertain. The length of the CDR3 is 16 residues. V lost 0 bases and J lost 0, with 10 bases in between. Per the germline V gene, CDR1 is SGHRS and CDR2 is YFSETQ. The chain's CDR3 is CASSLEIAASGNTIYF. CDR3 coding DNA: TGCGCCAGCAGCTTGGAAATAGCGGCCTCTGGAAACACCATATATTTT. The variable domain in full, with the rest retrieved from reference TRBV5-1 and TRBJ1-3, is KAGVTQTPRYLIKTRGQQVTLSCSPISGHRSVSWYQQTPGQGLQFLFEYFSETQRNKGNFPGRFSGRQFSNSRSEMNVSTLELGDSALYLCASSLEIAASGNTIYFGEGSWLTVV.

Only one count was recorded for this clone. The CDR3 nucleotides are TGCGCCAGCAGCCAAGAAACGGCAGGGCTATTCTACGAGCAGTACTTC. It translates to CASSQETAGLFYEQYF. This rearrangement joins TRBV4-1 to TRBJ2-7; a weak D match, TRBD1 (5 bases). The germline CDR1 and CDR2 sequences are MGHRA and YSYEKL. CDR3 length: 16 residues. V dropped 0 bases and J dropped 3 bases, with 15 bases sitting between them.

The V call is TRBV5-1, the J call TRBJ1-1; D uncertain. The CDR3 loop spans 17 amino acids. Germline lookup yields CDR1 SGHRS and CDR2 YFSETQ. V shed 0 bases and J shed 0 bases, with 15 bases lying between them. CDR3 amino acids: CASSLAPVPLVNTEAFF. The CDR3 DNA reads as TGCGCCAGCAGCTTGGCCCCGGTCCCCTTGGTGAACACTGAAGCTTTCTTT.

The V call is TRBV6-6, the J call TRBJ1-2; perhaps TRBD1 as D (5 bases). V was clipped by 4 bases and J by 3 bases, with 12 bases between them. There are 14 residues in the CDR3. Germline CDR1 and CDR2: MNHNY and SVGAGI (reference sequence). This chain's CDR3 is CASSLGGVDYGYTF. In DNA, the CDR3 is TGTGCCAGCAGTTTGGGGGGGGTGGACTATGGCTACACCTTC.

The count of this clone is one. V gene TRBV7-9 combines with J gene TRBJ1-3; the D gene is possibly TRBD1 (5 bases). CDR1 is SEHNR, CDR2 FQNEAQ, per germline (reference sequence). V was clipped by 7 bases and J by 0 bases, with 13 bases between them. This CDR3 has 15 residues. The CDR3 DNA reads TGTGCCAGCAACCTAGGGGCTTCCTCTGGAAACACCATATATTTT. Translation gives CASNLGASSGNTIYF.

The chain employs TRBV6-6 and TRBJ2-6; 7 bases line up with TRBD1. The junction had 5 bases not matched to a gene; V was cut back by 6 bases and J by 0 bases. Germline CDR1 reads MNHNY; CDR2 reads SVGAGI (reference sequence). CDR3 length: 16 amino acids. CDR3 in DNA: TGTGCCAGCAGAGGGGGCGGGCACTCTGGGGCCAACGTCCTGACTTTC. Its translation is CASRGGGHSGANVLTF.

For the CDR3, the DNA is TGCGCCAGCATAGAGGTTCCGAATTCACCCCTCCACTTT. It yields the protein CASIEVPNSPLHF. The chain joins TRBV10-1 to TRBJ1-6; D is unresolved. Trimming removed 7 bases at V and 7 bases at J, with 11 bases between. From germline, CDR1 is WNHNN and CDR2 SYGVQD (reference sequence). This CDR3 region has 13 residues.

V usage is TRBV27 and J usage is TRBJ1-1, with 12 bases lining up with TRBD1. Losses at the gene ends were 7 bases for V and 6 bases for J; bases not matched to a gene: 15. This CDR3 comprises 17 residues. The germline V gene encodes CDR1 MNHEY and CDR2 SMNVEV (reference sequence). DNA for the CDR3: TGTGCCAGCAAAAACCCGGGGACAGGGGGCTATTTGGCTGAAGCTTTCTTT. Protein sequence: CASKNPGTGGYLAEAFF.

The chain couples TRBV5-1 to TRBJ1-1; 7 bases line up with TRBD1. J lost 8 bases, V lost 8 bases, and 15 bases had no gene match. The germline V gene has CDR1 SGHRS and CDR2 YFSETQ. This CDR3 has 14 residues. CDR3 in amino acids: CASGTGQTILEAFF. The DNA for the CDR3 is TGCGCCAGTGGGACGGGACAGACCATTTTGGAAGCTTTCTTT. The full variable domain, in which reference TRBV5-1 and TRBJ1-1 provide the parts outside the CDR3, is KAGVTQTPRYLIKTRGQQVTLSCSPISGHRSVSWYQQTPGQGLQFLFEYFSETQRNKGNFPGRFSGRQFSNSRSEMNVSTLELGDSALYLCASGTGQTILEAFFGQGTRLTVV.